Listed here is a single TCR beta chain. Its antigen is unidentified. Treatment of the sample: roughly 19 received Ad26.COV2.S at low or high dose, single or two shots; about 5 received placebo; per-sample allocation not given. Following the first vaccine or placebo injection, samples were taken on day 63. This person who donated was an adult of 18-55 years in Boston. This sample was included in a study of Ad26.COV2.S vaccination and SARS-CoV-2 variants. Study-level results: It was found that vaccine and placebo recipients had similar non-spike TCR breadth.

The CDR3 is made up of 14 amino acids. Germline CDR1 is LNHDA and CDR2 is SQIVND (reference sequence). The V end was cut by 4 bases, the J end by 0 bases, with 9 bases between. Using immunoSEQ multiplex PCR, the repertoire was profiled, and TCRdb retains in-frame clones only, with some absent. The sample has hundreds of thousands of clones, 80% to 90% seen once. This TCR came from a person aged 18-65 years who received the Ad26.COV2.S COVID-19 vaccine or a placebo. This rearrangement joins TRBV19 to TRBJ1-2; no clear D. This specimen was peripheral blood, taken in a trial of Ad26.COV2.S vaccine versus placebo. The CDR3 protein is CASSKAGANYGYTF. The CDR3 DNA sequence: TGTGCCAGTAGTAAGGCAGGAGCTAACTATGGCTACACCTTC.